This T cell receptor beta chain derives from a study of blood T cell repertoires in COVID-19. Authors' analysis steps: Nucleated cell counts were estimated from reference gene primer amplification. TCRdb keeps only in-frame clones here, not all; method: immunoSEQ multiplex PCR. Clonal size and the V and J genes are those of that table, whereas D and trimming came from the DNA. The sample includes 150,000 or so clones, 84% seen only once; the top ten take less than 4%. The CDR3 length is 14 residues. The junction had 10 bases not matched to a gene; V was cut back by 9 bases and J by 9 bases. Germline V lookup: CDR1 SGHAT, CDR2 FQNNGV.

This clonotype originated in an older woman with acute or convalescent COVID-19. Sequencing was performed on peripheral blood. The V call is TRBV11-2, the J call TRBJ2-1; 11 bases align to TRBD2. The CDR3 loop reads CASSGSGRAGEQFF. DNA for the CDR3: TGTGCCAGTTCGGGTAGCGGGAGGGCCGGTGAGCAGTTCTTC.